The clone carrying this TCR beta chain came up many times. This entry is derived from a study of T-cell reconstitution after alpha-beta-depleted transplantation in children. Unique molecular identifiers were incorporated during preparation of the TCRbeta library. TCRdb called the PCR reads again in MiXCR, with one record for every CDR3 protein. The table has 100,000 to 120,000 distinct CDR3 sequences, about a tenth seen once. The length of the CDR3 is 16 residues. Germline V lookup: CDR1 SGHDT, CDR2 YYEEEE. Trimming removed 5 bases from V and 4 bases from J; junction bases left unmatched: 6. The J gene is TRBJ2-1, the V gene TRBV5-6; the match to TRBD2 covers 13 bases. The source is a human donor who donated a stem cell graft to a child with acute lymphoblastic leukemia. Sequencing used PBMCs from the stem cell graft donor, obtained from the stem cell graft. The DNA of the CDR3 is TGTGCCAGCAGACCGGGACTAGCGGGATTTTACAATGAGCAGTTCTTC. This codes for CASRPGLAGFYNEQFF. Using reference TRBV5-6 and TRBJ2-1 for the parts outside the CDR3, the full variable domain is DAGVTQSPTHLIKTRGQQVTLRCSPKSGHDTVSWYQQALGQGPQFIFQYYEEEERQRGNFPDRFSGHQFPNYSSELNVNALLLGDSALYLCASRPGLAGFYNEQFFGPGTRLTVL.